One sample yielded the 22 T cell receptor beta chains listed below, sequenced in a study of siplizumab effects on memory and regulatory T cells. Using immunoSEQ multiplex PCR, the repertoire was profiled, and TCRdb retains in-frame clones only, with some absent. This sample carries approximately 100,000 clones, more than 85% of them seen once, and the ten largest clones take approximately 2.7%. The sample consisted of CD4+ T cells sorted from blood. The receptors shown here come from a human donor in good health. Some clones in this sample may be carry-over from other donors' samples.

The gene calls are TRBV27 and TRBJ2-3; tentatively, D is TRBD1 (6 bases). The CDR3 loop spans 14 amino acids. Germline V gene sequence: CDR1 MNHEY, CDR2 SMNVEV (reference sequence). V shed 5 bases and J shed 7 bases, with 16 bases lying between them. The CDR3 reads CASSMTGSSHTQYF. CDR3 bases: TGTGCCAGCAGTATGACAGGTTCCTCCCATACGCAGTATTTT.

The V gene is TRBV18, the J gene TRBJ1-5; 11 nucleotides match TRBD1. Germline V CDR1 and CDR2: KGHSH, LQKENI. V lost 4 bases and J lost 6; bases outside the gene matches: 8. The CDR3 runs to 16 residues. CDR3 nucleotide sequence: TGTGCCAGCTCACAGGACAGGGGGCTTATCCCTCAGCCCCAGCATTTT. This encodes CASSQDRGLIPQPQHF.

The rearrangement uses TRBV2 and TRBJ2-1, with 11 nucleotides matching TRBD2. Germline V gene data show CDR1 as SNHLY and CDR2 as FYNNEI. V dropped 8 bases and J dropped 6; count of bases not matched to a gene: 12. This CDR3 comprises 16 residues. CDR3 in DNA: TGTGCCAGCGGTCGACTAGCGGGATCCATTTCCAATGAGCAGTTCTTC. It yields the protein CASGRLAGSISNEQFF. Drawing the rest from reference TRBV2 and TRBJ2-1, the complete variable domain is EPEVTQTPSHQVTQMGQEVILRCVPISNHLYFYWYRQILGQKVEFLVSFYNNEISEKSEIFDDQFSVERPDGSNFTLKIRSTKLEDSAMYFCASGRLAGSISNEQFFGPGTRLTVL.

The rearrangement uses TRBV9 and TRBJ2-6, with D possibly being TRBD1 or TRBD2 (5 bases each). V was clipped by 2 bases and J by 1 base, with 10 bases between them. From germline, CDR1 is SGDLS and CDR2 YYNGEE. CDR3 length: 16 amino acids. The CDR3 region is CASSVRGWSGANVLTF. The CDR3 DNA follows: TGTGCCAGCAGCGTTCGGGGCTGGTCTGGGGCCAACGTCCTGACTTTC.

The chain carries TRBV6-1 and TRBJ2-7; 14 nucleotides align to TRBD2. CDR1 and CDR2 from the germline V gene are MNHNS and SASEGT. Losses at the gene ends were 6 bases for V and 2 bases for J; bases not matched to a gene: 0. CDR3 length: 14 amino acids. The CDR3 loop reads CASRGLAGAYEQYF. CDR3 bases: TGTGCCAGCAGGGGACTAGCGGGAGCCTACGAGCAGTACTTC.

The chain links TRBV7-3 to TRBJ2-1; D is undetermined. The germline CDR1 and CDR2 sequences are SGHTA and FQGTGA. The CDR3 is 12 amino acids. V lost 5 bases to trimming and J lost 7 bases, with 9 bases between them. CDR3 in DNA: TGTGCCAGCAGCCTACACGGTAATGAGCAGTTCTTC. This sequence encodes CASSLHGNEQFF.

The rearrangement joins TRBV7-9 to TRBJ2-7; 8 nucleotides align to TRBD1. The CDR3 extends over 13 amino acids. Germline CDR1 is SEHNR and CDR2 is FQNEAQ (reference sequence). V shed 5 bases, J shed 7 bases, and the junction held 7 bases outside the gene matches. In DNA form, the CDR3 reads TGTGCCAGCAGCACCACGACAGGGGATGAGCAGTACTTC. The encoded protein is CASSTTTGDEQYF.

Only one count was recorded for this clone. The V and J genes are TRBV2 and TRBJ1-2; D not resolved. Trimming left V 5 bases short and J 2 bases short, with 6 bases between. Germline V gives CDR1 SNHLY, CDR2 FYNNEI. The CDR3 length is 12 residues. CDR3 residues: CASSRVNYGYTF. DNA of the CDR3: TGTGCCAGCAGTCGAGTAAACTATGGCTACACCTTC.

V usage is TRBV5-1 and J usage is TRBJ2-1, with 9 bases aligning to TRBD2. The germline V gene encodes CDR1 SGHRS and CDR2 YFSETQ. The trim removed 4 bases at V and 4 bases at J, leaving 9 bases unmatched. This CDR3 spans 16 amino acids. CDR3 sequence: CASSLYSGSSYNEQFF. CDR3 sequence (DNA): TGCGCCAGCAGCCTCTATAGCGGGAGTAGTTACAATGAGCAGTTCTTC.

The chain uses TRBV28 and TRBJ1-1, with D perhaps TRBD1 (6 bases). Looked up from germline, CDR1 is MDHEN and CDR2 is SYDVKM. With 8 bases removed from V and 5 bases from J, the gap between germline ends came to 21 bases. The CDR3 extends over 15 amino acids. CDR3 amino acids: CASYPGAAAGTEAFF. In DNA form, the CDR3 reads TGTGCCAGCTACCCAGGGGCCGCTGCGGGAACTGAAGCTTTCTTT. Based on the CDR3 plus reference TRBV28 and TRBJ1-1, the full variable domain is DVKVTQSSRYLVKRTGEKVFLECVQDMDHENMFWYRQDPGLGLRLIYFSYDVKMKEKGDIPEGYSVSREKKERFSLILESASTNQTSMYLCASYPGAAAGTEAFFGQGTRLTVV.

The rearrangement uses TRBV19 and TRBJ2-1; D unresolved. Germline V CDR1 and CDR2: LNHDA, SQIVND (reference sequence). This CDR3 is 14 amino acids long. Trimming removed 3 bases at V and 3 bases at J, with 9 bases between. The CDR3 nucleotides read TGTGCCAGTAGTATGACACCAAACTACAATGAGCAGTTCTTC. Its protein is CASSMTPNYNEQFF.

This chain joins TRBV5-1 and TRBJ1-1; no clear D. The V gene lost 4 bases and the J gene lost 10 bases, with 17 bases spanning the gap. The CDR3 loop spans 13 amino acids. CDR1 and CDR2 (germline): SGHRS, YFSETQ. The DNA of the CDR3 is TGCGCCAGCAGCCGCGATCATCTCTATGGAGCTTTCTTT. Its protein product is CASSRDHLYGAFF.

The chain couples TRBV7-2 to TRBJ2-2; D not resolved. CDR1 SGHTA and CDR2 FQGNSA come from the germline V gene. There are 14 residues in the CDR3. With 0 bases removed from V and 3 bases from J, the gap between germline ends came to 5 bases. In DNA, the CDR3 is TGTGCCAGCAGCTTAGCAAGTTACACCGGGGAGCTGTTTTTT. Amino acids: CASSLASYTGELFF.

The chain couples TRBV7-2 to TRBJ2-3; D call uncertain. This CDR3 contains 12 residues. V dropped 7 bases and J dropped 2 bases, with 7 bases sitting between them. Germline V gives CDR1 SGHTA, CDR2 FQGNSA. The CDR3 here is CASNTYTDTQYF. As DNA, the CDR3 is TGTGCCAGCAACACCTACACAGATACGCAGTATTTT.

This clone was seen more than once but under ten times. The V call is TRBV30, the J call TRBJ2-6; D gene ambiguous. The V end was cut by 0 bases, the J end by 3 bases, with 9 bases between. Germline V lookup: CDR1 GTSNPN, CDR2 SVGIG (reference sequence). CDR3 length: 15 amino acids. CDR3 loop: CAWSVSGYGANVLTF. In nucleotides, the CDR3 is TGTGCCTGGAGTGTATCGGGCTATGGGGCCAACGTCCTGACTTTC.

The V and J genes are TRBV19 and TRBJ1-3; weak D call: TRBD1 (6 bases). CDR3 length: 15 residues. From germline, CDR1 is LNHDA and CDR2 SQIVND (reference sequence). V was cut by 7 bases and J by 4 bases, with 17 bases left in between. CDR3 sequence reads: CASTLTGGPGNTIYF. CDR3 DNA sequence: TGTGCCAGTACCCTAACCGGGGGGCCAGGAAACACCATATATTTT. The full variable domain, rest sourced from reference TRBV19 and TRBJ1-3, is DGGITQSPKYLFRKEGQNVTLSCEQNLNHDAMYWYRQDPGQGLRLIYYSQIVNDFQKGDIAEGYSVSREKKESFPLTVTSAQKNPTAFYLCASTLTGGPGNTIYFGEGSWLTVV.

V gene TRBV28 combines with J gene TRBJ2-7, with a tentative D call TRBD1 (7 bases). The ends were cut back, 5 bases at V and 9 bases at J, with 17 bases in the middle. CDR3 size: 13 residues. Looked up from germline, CDR1 is MDHEN and CDR2 is SYDVKM. CDR3 protein: CASSIRGVWVQYF. The CDR3 DNA sequence: TGTGCCAGCAGTATCAGGGGGGTCTGGGTGCAGTACTTC. Supplemented by reference TRBV28 and TRBJ2-7, the full variable domain reads DVKVTQSSRYLVKRTGEKVFLECVQDMDHENMFWYRQDPGLGLRLIYFSYDVKMKEKGDIPEGYSVSREKKERFSLILESASTNQTSMYLCASSIRGVWVQYFGPGTRLTVT.

This chain uses TRBV30 with TRBJ1-5; D might be TRBD1 (5 bases). Trimming stripped 6 bases from V and 3 bases from J, with 12 bases between. Germline assignment: CDR1 GTSNPN and CDR2 SVGIG (reference sequence). The CDR3 spans 13 residues. Here the CDR3 reads CACGQGLNQPQHF. CDR3 sequence (DNA): TGTGCCTGCGGGCAGGGCCTCAATCAGCCCCAGCATTTT.

The genes are TRBV4-1 and TRBJ1-2, with TRBD1 as a possible D gene (6 bases). This CDR3 has 14 residues. Germline V lookup: CDR1 MGHRA, CDR2 YSYEKL. Trimming shortened V by 4 bases and J by 2 bases, and 11 bases separated the two germline ends. The CDR3 region has the DNA TGCGCCAGCAGCCTCGACAGGCTGAACTATGGCTACACCTTC. It encodes CASSLDRLNYGYTF.

This chain joins TRBV5-1 and TRBJ1-3; D unclear. The ends were cut back, 4 bases at V and 0 bases at J, with 11 bases in the middle. The germline V gene encodes CDR1 SGHRS and CDR2 YFSETQ. The CDR3 consists of 15 residues. The CDR3 region has the DNA TGCGCCAGCAGCCCTGCCTCTCGCTCTGGAAACACCATATATTTT. Protein: CASSPASRSGNTIYF.

The chain joins TRBV7-2 to TRBJ2-7; TRBD2 agrees at 12 bases. V dropped 6 bases and J dropped 6; count of bases not matched to a gene: 18. Germline assignment: CDR1 SGHTA and CDR2 FQGNSA. The CDR3 has 18 residues. CDR3 nucleotide sequence: TGTGCCAGCAGTCACGCCACTAGCGGGAGGAGGGTTGCGGGCGAGCAGTACTTC. Encoded protein: CASSHATSGRRVAGEQYF.

This chain connects TRBV2 to TRBJ1-1, with D tentatively TRBD1 (5 bases). The CDR3 is made up of 14 amino acids. Germline CDR1 reads SNHLY; CDR2 reads FYNNEI. Trimming removed 8 bases from V and 1 base from J, with 14 bases in between. The CDR3 sequence is CASQRQLGNTEAFF. The CDR3 DNA reads TGTGCCAGCCAAAGACAGCTCGGGAACACTGAAGCTTTCTTT.